This passage covers 9 T cell receptor beta chains from one sample sequenced in a study of OX40 agonist ivuxolimab in advanced cancers. Method: immunoSEQ multiplex PCR; TCRdb's copy keeps in-frame clones and lacks some. Among roughly 15,000 clones listed, just under 80% were seen once. The sequences come from CD4+ or CD8+ T cells sorted from blood, collected in a trial of the OX40 agonist ivuxolimab. The receptor set was obtained from an adult with an advanced solid tumor such as melanoma, head and neck, liver or kidney cancer.

The gene calls are TRBV9 and TRBJ2-1; 9 nucleotides line up with TRBD1. The V and J ends lost 5 bases and 4 bases, in that order; junction bases with no gene match: 7. The CDR3 is 15 amino acids. Germline lookup yields CDR1 SGDLS and CDR2 YYNGEE. The CDR3 region is CASSPTGGAYNEQFF. The CDR3 DNA reads as TGTGCCAGCAGTCCTACAGGGGGCGCTTACAATGAGCAGTTCTTC.

The chain links TRBV10-2 to TRBJ2-7, with D hard to call. This CDR3 is built from 14 residues. Deletions cut 7 bases from V and 2 bases from J, with 15 bases between. CDR1 WSHSY and CDR2 SAAADI come from the germline V gene. CDR3 amino acids: CASTLGVPTYEQYF. For the CDR3, the DNA is TGCGCCAGCACCCTTGGTGTTCCGACCTACGAGCAGTACTTC.

This clone was counted a few times. J is TRBJ2-3 and V is TRBV7-3; D is unresolved. Trimming removed 2 bases from V and 4 bases from J, with 10 bases in between. The CDR3 totals 14 residues. Germline V gene sequence: CDR1 SGHTA, CDR2 FQGTGA. The CDR3 protein is CASSLRVQADTQYF. The CDR3 DNA sequence: TGTGCCAGCAGCTTACGGGTTCAAGCAGATACGCAGTATTTT.

The J gene is TRBJ1-6, the V gene TRBV19; 7 bases match TRBD1. V trimming: 3 bases; J trimming: 5 bases; junction bases outside the gene matches: 4. Germline V lookup: CDR1 LNHDA, CDR2 SQIVND (reference sequence). The CDR3 is 15 residues long. The CDR3 DNA is TGTGCCAGTAGTATGGCGGGACAGAATAATTCACCCCTCCACTTT. It codes for CASSMAGQNNSPLHF.

The chain joins TRBV7-9 to TRBJ2-3, with D unclear. Trimming took 0 bases from V and 6 from J, leaving 4 bases between them. This CDR3 is built from 12 residues. CDR1 SEHNR and CDR2 FQNEAQ come from the germline V gene (reference sequence). The CDR3 DNA reads TGTGCCAGCAGCTTAGCTGCCGATACGCAGTATTTT. Its translation is CASSLAADTQYF.

The CDR3 protein is CASSATPGSQETQYF. As DNA, the CDR3 is TGTGCCAGCAGCGCTACCCCGGGGTCCCAAGAGACCCAGTACTTC. This chain connects TRBV9 to TRBJ2-5, with a tentative D call TRBD2 (5 bases). V shed 3 bases and J shed 1 base, with 13 bases lying between them. This CDR3 region has 15 residues. Germline CDR1 is SGDLS and CDR2 is YYNGEE.

The CDR3 region has the DNA TGTGCCAGCAGTCTTTCCGGGGGGGTGGAGGAGCAGTACTTC. Translating gives CASSLSGGVEEQYF. V gene TRBV28 combines with J gene TRBJ2-7; 8 positions match TRBD2. CDR3 length: 14 residues. Per germline, CDR1 MDHEN and CDR2 SYDVKM. Unmatched junction bases numbered 10, after V lost 5 bases and J lost 7 bases.

The chain carries TRBV5-1 and TRBJ2-5; 8 bases are shared with TRBD2. The J segment lost 5 bases and the V segment lost 7 bases, leaving 16 bases of the junction unmatched. The V gene's germline CDR1 is SGHRS and CDR2 YFSETQ. The length of the CDR3 is 16 residues. The CDR3 nucleotides read TGCGCCAGCTCCTCGGGGCCGGGACTAGGAATGGAGACCCAGTACTTC. It specifies CASSSGPGLGMETQYF.

This chain uses TRBV9 with TRBJ2-5; D may match TRBD1 or TRBD2 (5 bases each). Gene TRBJ2-7 matches the end of the DNA better, so the J call may be wrong. The germline gives CDR1 SGDLS, CDR2 YYNGEE. The CDR3 is 16 residues long. CDR3 bases: TGTGCCAGCAGCCCCCAGTCTGGGGGATTAGCCTACGAGCAGTACTTC. Translated: CASSPQSGGLAYEQYF.